Given below is one T cell receptor (beta chain) in context. Its antigen is currently unknown. The sample is drawn from a study of response to subunit inactivated influenza vaccine. General study results and limits: Few new T cells, the authors suggested, are recruited by each seasonal influenza vaccination.

The V gene end was trimmed by 1 base and the J gene end by 0 bases; junction bases not matched to a gene: 15. The CDR3 runs to 20 residues. The V gene's germline CDR1 is DFQATT and CDR2 SNEGSKA (reference sequence). TCRdb re-derived calls from the RT-PCR reads in MiXCR, one entry per CDR3 protein. The sample has hundreds of thousands of distinct CDR3 sequences; around a fifth are singletons. The chain carries TRBV20-1 and TRBJ2-1, with 10 bases fitting TRBD2. Sequenced material: PBMCs from blood, taken about 20 months after vaccination. The source of this sequence is a man aged 45-69 years who received an inactivated influenza vaccine. In DNA form, the CDR3 reads TGCAGTGCTAGAGGCTCCGGGACTAGCGTCCCTTACGGCTCCTACAATGAGCAGTTCTTC. This gives the protein CSARGSGTSVPYGSYNEQFF.